This T cell receptor (beta chain) was recorded in a study of cytomegalovirus exposure and HLA in healthy donors. Findings and caveats of the study: Some V segments, including TRBV6-2 and TRBV6-3, were excluded as indistinguishable.

The CDR3 runs to 14 residues. Trimming shortened V by 5 bases and J by 2 bases, and 13 bases separated the two germline ends. The germline CDR1 and CDR2 sequences are SGHAT and FQNNGV. With regard to this clone: What it binds is unknown.

The study ran its PCR with 60 Vbeta and 13 Jbeta primers. Original data processing: It was a later analysis that counted tens of millions of unique TCR beta chains, of which some 9.9 million were shared. Profiled with immunoSEQ multiplex PCR; TCRdb holds only in-frame clones, not every one. For V, J and clone size, that table is used; D and trimming come from the DNA. Seen here are some 99,000 clones, 81% observed once, and the top ten hold under 2.5%. Donors showed nominal health when sampled, although they likely had unrecorded immune exposures. The source material was PBMCs. The chain couples TRBV11-2 to TRBJ2-7; D remains unclear. The sequence was collected from a woman in her 30s in good health and CMV-seronegative. This CDR3 is CASSSLQKTYEQYF. CDR3 sequence (DNA): TGTGCCAGCAGCAGCCTACAGAAAACCTACGAGCAGTACTTC. Drawing the rest from reference TRBV11-2 and TRBJ2-7, the complete variable domain is EAGVAQSPRYKIIEKRQSVAFWCNPISGHATLYWYQQILGQGPKLLIQFQNNGVVDDSQLPKDRFSAERLKGVDSTLKIQPAKLEDSAVYLCASSSLQKTYEQYFGPGTRLTVT.